The 14 T cell receptor beta chains below were found in one sample sequenced in a study of blood T cells in healthy people across ages. The authors ran a second PCR of about 7 to 12 cycles using a sample-barcoded 5' primer and a J-beta primer mix. TCRdb independently ran MiXCR on the 5' RACE reads; one entry per CDR3 protein. The sample yields fewer than 1,000,000 distinct CDR3 sequences, around 42% seen once. Sequencing was carried out using blood. These TCRs come from a man between 60 and 75 years old in good health.

The chain carries TRBV12-3 or TRBV12-4 and TRBJ1-2, with TRBD1 matching over 7 bases. V shed 5 bases and J 5 bases; nucleotides not matched to a gene: 5. The CDR3 has 13 residues. The CDR3: CASSQTGWYGYTF. In DNA form, the CDR3 reads TGTGCCAGCAGTCAGACAGGGTGGTATGGCTACACCTTC.

This clonotype was counted a few times. The chain links TRBV9 to TRBJ2-7, with 7 bases aligning to TRBD1. This CDR3 spans 17 amino acids. V dropped 4 bases and J dropped 0; count of bases not matched to a gene: 13. Per germline, CDR1 SGDLS and CDR2 YYNGEE. The CDR3 sequence is CASSYRDSTVYSYEQYF. The CDR3 DNA reads as TGTGCCAGCAGCTACCGGGACAGTACAGTTTACTCCTACGAGCAGTACTTC.

As to this clonotype: One end of the junction is discordant with germline, which a read error may explain. The gene calls are TRBV5-5 and TRBJ1-5; D perhaps matches TRBD1 (5 bases). There are 15 residues in the CDR3. Germline lookup yields CDR1 SGHKS and CDR2 YYEKEE (reference sequence). CDR3 in DNA: TGTGCCAGCAGCTTGGCCGGTGGAGGGACGCAGCCCCGGCATTTT. Protein sequence: CASSLAGGGTQPRHF.

This clonotype showed up just a few times. This chain links TRBV5-8 with TRBJ1-4; maybe TRBD1 (6 bases). Germline V gene sequence: CDR1 SGHTS, CDR2 YDEGEE. Trimming removed 1 base from V and 8 bases from J, with 9 bases in between. This CDR3 has 13 amino acids. CDR3 DNA sequence: TGTGCCAGCAGCTTGACAGGGCGGGAAAAACTGTTTTTT. It is translated as CASSLTGREKLFF.

The chain uses TRBV2 and TRBJ1-5, with no clear D. Germline V lookup: CDR1 SNHLY, CDR2 FYNNEI. This CDR3 spans 12 amino acids. Trimming pared 7 bases from V and 6 bases from J, leaving 10 bases between. The CDR3 nucleotides read TGTGCCAGCAATGATGGAGGTCAGCCCCAGCATTTT. Translating gives CASNDGGQPQHF.

This clonotype was seen a few times. The CDR3: CSARDHGVGGEQYF. CDR3 nucleotide sequence: TGCAGTGCTAGAGATCACGGGGTAGGAGGCGAGCAGTACTTC. The gene calls are TRBV20-1 and TRBJ2-5; tentative D call: TRBD2 (5 bases). The closer fit of TRBJ2-7 to the DNA end suggests the J call may be wrong. This CDR3 region has 14 residues. Per germline, CDR1 DFQATT and CDR2 SNEGSKA (reference sequence).

The CDR3 sequence is CASSRGRTNYGYTF. In DNA, the CDR3 is TGTGCCAGCAGCAGGGGGAGGACTAACTATGGCTACACCTTC. The chain joins TRBV6-5 to TRBJ1-2, with 7 bases fitting TRBD1. The CDR3 is 14 amino acids. Germline trimming cut 6 bases from V and 0 bases from J; bases unmatched to any gene: 4. Per germline, CDR1 MNHEY and CDR2 SVGAGI.

The chain is built from TRBV25-1 and TRBJ2-7; TRBD1 aligns across 8 bases. Germline trimming cut 4 bases from V and 3 bases from J; bases unmatched to any gene: 5. There are 14 residues in the CDR3. Germline V gene data show CDR1 as MGHDK and CDR2 as SYGVNS. The CDR3 nucleotides are TGTGCCAGCAGTGGGACAGGGTATTTCTACGAGCAGTACTTC. It is translated as CASSGTGYFYEQYF.

J is TRBJ2-6 and V is TRBV18; D unresolved. Trimming removed 2 bases from V and 0 bases from J, with 14 bases in between. The CDR3 is made up of 18 amino acids. The germline V gene has CDR1 KGHSH and CDR2 LQKENI. The CDR3 is CASSPGAPVNSGANVLTF. DNA of the CDR3: TGTGCCAGCTCACCAGGAGCCCCAGTTAACTCTGGGGCCAACGTCCTGACTTTC.

This chain uses TRBV12-3 or TRBV12-4 with TRBJ1-2; TRBD1 matches at 8 bases. The CDR3 runs 13 residues. The junction had 3 bases not matched to a gene; V was cut back by 3 bases and J by 6 bases. The CDR3 protein is CASSLGQVDGYTF. DNA of the CDR3: TGTGCCAGCAGTTTGGGACAGGTAGATGGCTACACCTTC.

This clonotype was detected only a few times. The chain has TRBV29-1 and TRBJ2-7, with TRBD2 as a possible D gene (7 bases). The CDR3 has 13 residues. Germline CDR1 SQVTM, CDR2 ANQGSEA. Trimming removed 4 bases from V and 5 bases from J, with 15 bases in between. The CDR3 loop reads CSVAGGERDEQYF. Here the CDR3 DNA reads TGCAGCGTTGCGGGGGGCGAACGCGACGAGCAGTACTTC.

The genes are TRBV6-5 and TRBJ2-5; the D gene could be TRBD1 or TRBD2 (5 bases each). Germline V CDR1 and CDR2: MNHEY, SVGAGI. CDR3 length equals 15 residues. Trimming took 5 bases from V and 3 from J, leaving 16 bases between them. CDR3 DNA sequence: TGTGCCAGCAGTCAAGGGTGGGGGAAAGAAGAGACCCAGTACTTC. It is translated as CASSQGWGKEETQYF.

The V gene is TRBV3-1, the J gene TRBJ2-5, with 10 bases identical to TRBD2. V was clipped by 2 bases and J by 2 bases; unmatched bases: 2. Germline loops: CDR1 LGHDT, CDR2 YNNKEL (reference sequence). The CDR3 spans 15 residues. The CDR3: CASSQSAGGQETQYF. The CDR3 bases are TGTGCCAGCAGCCAATCAGCGGGGGGGCAAGAGACCCAGTACTTC.

The V gene is TRBV5-4, the J gene TRBJ1-4; the D is unclear. Germline CDR1 SGHNT, CDR2 YYREEE (reference sequence). V lost 3 bases and J lost 5, with 11 bases in between. CDR3 length: 14 amino acids. DNA of the CDR3: TGTGCCAGCAGCTCGGGAGCCCCGAATGAAAAACTGTTTTTT. Translation: CASSSGAPNEKLFF.